One sample yielded the 13 T cell receptor beta chains listed below, sequenced in a study of chemoradiotherapy in HPV16-positive cancers. Only in-frame clones appear in the TCRdb table, and some are missing; sequencing was by immunoSEQ multiplex PCR. The repertoire holds 50,000 to 55,000 clones, over 85% seen once, with under 3.5% in the top ten. The sequences come from blood, collected from a patient who underwent chemoradiotherapy. Every receptor here comes from a human donor with HPV-associated anogenital cancer.

The CDR3 sequence is CASSRGGDGYTF. CDR3 nucleotides: TGTGCCAGCAGCAGGGGTGGGGATGGCTACACCTTC. This sequence joins TRBV7-8 and TRBJ1-2; D possibly corresponds to TRBD1 (5 bases). Germline CDR1 SGHVS, CDR2 FQNEAQ. The V and J ends lost 5 bases and 6 bases respectively, with 10 bases between them. The CDR3 consists of 12 residues.

This clone appeared a single time. This chain uses TRBV29-1 with TRBJ2-7; D is possibly TRBD2 (5 bases). The germline V and J ends were trimmed by 3 bases and 3 bases, with 15 bases remaining between them. The CDR3 runs to 14 residues. Germline assignment: CDR1 SQVTM and CDR2 ANQGSEA. CDR3 sequence: CSVDLGGSRYEQYF. Written as DNA, the CDR3 is TGCAGCGTTGACCTGGGCGGGTCACGCTACGAGCAGTACTTC.

The J gene is TRBJ2-3, the V gene TRBV9; 9 bases match TRBD2. The V segment lost 0 bases and the J segment 3 bases; nucleotides outside the gene matches: 5. The CDR3 covers 16 residues. The V gene's germline CDR1 is SGDLS and CDR2 YYNGEE. CDR3 nucleotide sequence: TGTGCCAGCAGCGTAGCTACGCTAGCGGGAACAGATACGCAGTATTTT. Its translation: CASSVATLAGTDTQYF.

This chain connects TRBV5-5 to TRBJ1-1, with a possible D match to TRBD1 (5 bases). V gave up 7 bases and J gave up 7 bases, with 20 bases separating them. The CDR3 is 14 residues long. The germline gives CDR1 SGHKS, CDR2 YYEKEE (reference sequence). The CDR3 bases are TGTGCCAGCTCGGGGGGACTTTTAGAATTTGAAGCTTTCTTT. Encoded protein: CASSGGLLEFEAFF.

V gene TRBV15 combines with J gene TRBJ2-2; 7 bases are shared with TRBD2. V trimming: 4 bases; J trimming: 0 bases; junction bases outside the gene matches: 2. Germline CDR1 is LNHNV and CDR2 is YYDKDF (reference sequence). There are 15 residues in the CDR3. For the CDR3, the DNA is TGTGCCACCAGCATTAGCGGGTCGAACACCGGGGAGCTGTTTTTT. It yields the protein CATSISGSNTGELFF.

This clone was counted only a few times. The chain recombines TRBV11-2 with TRBJ2-3; 8 bases are shared with TRBD1. Germline assignment: CDR1 SGHAT and CDR2 FQNNGV. The CDR3 sequence is 15 residues long. The J segment lost 5 bases and the V segment lost 3 bases, leaving 7 bases of the junction unmatched. DNA for the CDR3: TGTGCCAGCAGCTTGGGCAGGGGGCGGGTAGATACGCAGTATTTT. Its protein product is CASSLGRGRVDTQYF.

The rearrangement joins TRBV5-6 to TRBJ2-5; 9 positions match TRBD1. J was trimmed by 2 bases and V by 1 base; bases with no gene match: 6. The CDR3 is made up of 16 amino acids. Germline V lookup: CDR1 SGHDT, CDR2 YYEEEE. DNA of the CDR3: TGTGCCAGCAGCTTGAAGGGACAGGGATCGCAAGAGACCCAGTACTTC. Translating gives CASSLKGQGSQETQYF.

The chain joins TRBV6-5 to TRBJ2-2, with D possibly being TRBD2 (7 bases). Trimming left V 2 bases short and J 9 bases short, with 19 bases between. This CDR3 is 16 amino acids long. The germline gives CDR1 MNHEY, CDR2 SVGAGI. The CDR3 sequence: CASSYAVVGGLRELFF. The CDR3 DNA reads as TGTGCCAGCAGTTACGCGGTAGTGGGGGGGCTTAGGGAGCTGTTTTTT.

The chain carries TRBV15 and TRBJ2-5, with D hard to call. Germline lookup yields CDR1 LNHNV and CDR2 YYDKDF (reference sequence). V was cut by 0 bases and J by 5 bases, with 10 bases left in between. The CDR3 consists of 14 residues. CDR3 in amino acids: CATSRDWGGETQYF. The DNA of the CDR3 is TGTGCCACCAGCAGAGACTGGGGTGGGGAGACCCAGTACTTC.

CDR3 region: CASGTSGRAISQFF. In nucleotides, the CDR3 is TGTGCCAGCGGTACTAGCGGGAGGGCCATATCGCAGTTCTTC. The chain uses TRBV6-1 and TRBJ2-1; 13 bases fit TRBD2. Trimming removed 8 bases from V and 12 bases from J; junction bases left unmatched: 10. CDR3 length equals 14 residues. The germline CDR1 and CDR2 sequences are MNHNS and SASEGT.

CDR3 amino acids: CASSIGSTEQFF. The CDR3 DNA reads as TGTGCCAGTAGTATCGGAAGTACTGAGCAGTTCTTC. This chain uses TRBV19 with TRBJ2-1; D uncertain. V was pared by 3 bases and J by 9 bases, with 9 bases between. Germline lookup yields CDR1 LNHDA and CDR2 SQIVND (reference sequence). This CDR3 is 12 amino acids long. The full variable domain, in which reference TRBV19 and TRBJ2-1 provide the parts outside the CDR3, is DGGITQSPKYLFRKEGQNVTLSCEQNLNHDAMYWYRQDPGQGLRLIYYSQIVNDFQKGDIAEGYSVSREKKESFPLTVTSAQKNPTAFYLCASSIGSTEQFFGPGTRLTVL.

This clone was detected only a few times. The chain employs TRBV6-5 and TRBJ1-2, with D maybe TRBD1 (6 bases). Germline V CDR1 and CDR2: MNHEY, SVGAGI. The CDR3 length is 14 residues. Trimming cost V 0 bases and J 8 bases, with 13 bases left between them. The CDR3 region is CASSYSNPGAGYTF. The CDR3 DNA reads as TGTGCCAGCAGTTACTCTAACCCGGGGGCCGGCTACACCTTC.

The rearrangement links TRBV10-3 to TRBJ2-1; D might be TRBD1 (7 bases). Trimming shortened V by 3 bases and J by 9 bases, and 21 bases separated the two germline ends. Per germline, CDR1 ENHRY and CDR2 SYGVKD. The CDR3 loop spans 16 amino acids. The CDR3 spells CAISDSAGGTRTEQFF. The DNA of the CDR3 is TGTGCCATCAGTGATTCGGCAGGGGGGACTCGTACTGAGCAGTTCTTC.